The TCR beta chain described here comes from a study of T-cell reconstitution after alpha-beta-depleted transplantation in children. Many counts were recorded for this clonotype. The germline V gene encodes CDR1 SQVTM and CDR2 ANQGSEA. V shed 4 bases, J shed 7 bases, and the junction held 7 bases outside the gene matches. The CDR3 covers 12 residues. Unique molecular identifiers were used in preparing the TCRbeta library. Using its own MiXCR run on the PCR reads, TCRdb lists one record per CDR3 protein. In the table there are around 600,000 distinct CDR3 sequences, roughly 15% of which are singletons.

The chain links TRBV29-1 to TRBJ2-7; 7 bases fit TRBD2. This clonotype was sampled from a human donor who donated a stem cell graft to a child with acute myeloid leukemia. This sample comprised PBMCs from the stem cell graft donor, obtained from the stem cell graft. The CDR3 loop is CSVGLAELEQYF. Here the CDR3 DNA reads TGCAGCGTTGGCCTAGCGGAGTTGGAGCAGTACTTC.